This TCR beta chain was sequenced during a study of identical twins. Study results and caveats: Weaker excess twin sharing was seen among beta out-of-frame sequences.

With regard to this clonotype: Antigen: not known.

TCRdb reprocessed the 5' RACE reads via MiXCR and lists one record per CDR3 protein. The sample has about 890,000 distinct CDR3 sequences; about 12% are singletons. This sample was shared with a second study, whose subject was yellow fever vaccine responses in identical twins.

The sequencing input was PBMCs. This receptor was taken from a woman aged 18 to 35 in good health.

CDR3 sequence: CASSQSQNTEAFF. The DNA of the CDR3 is TGTGCCAGCAGCCAATCGCAGAACACTGAAGCTTTCTTT. The chain joins TRBV14 to TRBJ1-1; D unclear. Germline V gives CDR1 SGHDN, CDR2 FVKESK. The CDR3 covers 13 residues. V lost 2 bases and J 1 base, leaving 5 bases between the germline ends.